This T cell receptor beta chain appears in the sequencing data of a study of blood T cell repertoires in COVID-19. At the level of the study: Sites in the United States, Italy and Spain provided acute and convalescent COVID-19 samples. Sample material is recorded as cDNA or gDNA derived from T cells, B-cell-depleted T cells, or PBMCs.

In the original processing: Using reference gene primer amplification, nucleated cell counts were estimated. Measured with immunoSEQ multiplex PCR; TCRdb has only the in-frame clones, and not every one. V, J and clone size are taken as reported in that table, and D and trimming were inferred from the DNA itself. The profile covers 130,000 to 150,000 clones, with around 80% appearing a single time and 1.9% taken by the ten largest. V lost 4 bases and J lost 3; bases outside the gene matches: 7. CDR1 is SGHRS and CDR2 is YFSETQ in the germline V gene. The CDR3 is 15 amino acids. Sequencing was done on a sample of peripheral blood. This chain uses TRBV5-1 with TRBJ2-7, with 10 bases identical to TRBD1. The TCR comes from a woman aged 60-75 years with acute or convalescent COVID-19. The CDR3 DNA follows: TGCGCCAGCAGCCCGACAGGGGGCCCACGCTACGAGCAGTACTTC. Protein: CASSPTGGPRYEQYF.